Following are 11 T cell receptor beta chains from one sample sequenced in a study of CD8 T cells in ankylosing spondylitis. General study points: Several highly homologous variants formed a TCR beta motif that appeared characteristic of ankylosing spondylitis blood.

TCRdb re-analysed the 5' RACE reads in MiXCR, keeping a single row per CDR3 protein. The repertoire holds fewer than 550,000 distinct CDR3 sequences, with approximately 5% as singletons. Their target antigens are unknown. Sequenced material: blood, either unsorted or a sorted T cell fraction (not recorded which). The receptors here all came from a male donor with ankylosing spondylitis.

The table lists this clonotype with many counts. The rearrangement joins TRBV10-3 to TRBJ1-6; D not certain. Trimming removed 4 bases from V and 0 bases from J, with 7 bases in between. The germline CDR1 and CDR2 sequences are ENHRY and SYGVKD. The CDR3 has 15 amino acids. The CDR3 region is CAISVGSSYNSPLHF. The CDR3 bases are TGTGCCATCAGTGTTGGGAGCTCCTATAATTCACCCCTCCACTTT.

In this sample, this clonotype turned up many times. The chain is built from TRBV5-1 and TRBJ2-1, with 9 bases lining up with TRBD2. CDR3 length equals 17 residues. With 0 bases clipped from V and 0 bases from J, the junction kept 4 bases outside the gene matches. Germline V gene lookup returns CDR1 SGHRS and CDR2 YFSETQ. The CDR3 spells CASSLEGLAISYNEQFF. The CDR3 nucleotides read TGCGCCAGCAGCTTGGAGGGACTAGCTATCTCCTACAATGAGCAGTTCTTC.

This clonotype was detected ten times or more. The chain combines TRBV29-1 with TRBJ2-4, with 9 positions matching TRBD2. The CDR3 has 11 amino acids. The V and J ends lost 6 bases and 8 bases, in that order; junction bases with no gene match: 2. In germline, CDR1 is SQVTM, CDR2 ANQGSEA. CDR3 DNA: TGCAGCGTCAAGCGGGAGGACATTCAGTACTTC. Its translation is CSVKREDIQYF.

This clonotype was counted many times. The genes are TRBV20-1 and TRBJ2-5; 7 bases fit TRBD1. This CDR3 region has 17 residues. Looked up from germline, CDR1 is DFQATT and CDR2 is SNEGSKA (reference sequence). V lost 0 bases to trimming and J lost 0 bases; unmatched junction nucleotides: 10. This CDR3 is CSARDPFVGGNQETQYF. CDR3 coding DNA: TGCAGTGCTAGAGACCCCTTCGTAGGGGGCAACCAAGAGACCCAGTACTTC.

In this sample, this clonotype turned up many times. The chain joins TRBV5-6 to TRBJ2-3; D ambiguous. The CDR3 extends over 12 amino acids. In germline, CDR1 is SGHDT, CDR2 YYEEEE. V shed 4 bases and J shed 11 bases, with 14 bases lying between them. CDR3 protein: CASSGDGWGQYF. CDR3 sequence (DNA): TGTGCCAGCAGCGGCGATGGGTGGGGGCAGTATTTT.

This clonotype was detected many times. The rearrangement joins TRBV7-9 to TRBJ2-1, with 10 nucleotides matching TRBD2. The CDR3 has 17 residues. The germline gives CDR1 SEHNR, CDR2 FQNEAQ (reference sequence). J gave up 2 bases and V 0 bases, and 4 bases lay outside the gene matches. CDR3 sequence: CASSLAHLAGAYNEQFF. CDR3 nucleotides: TGTGCCAGCAGCTTAGCTCATCTAGCGGGGGCCTACAATGAGCAGTTCTTC.

This clonotype turned up a few times. The chain combines TRBV11-2 with TRBJ2-7; no definite D call. The CDR3 sequence is 10 residues long. V lost 4 bases and J 6 bases, leaving 4 bases between the germline ends. Germline CDR1 and CDR2: SGHAT and FQNNGV. DNA of the CDR3: TGTGCCAGCAGCTCGTTCGAGCAGTACTTC. This gives the protein CASSSFEQYF.

The chain links TRBV7-3 to TRBJ2-1; 9 positions agree with TRBD1. Germline V CDR1 and CDR2: SGHTA, FQGTGA. With 2 bases clipped from V and 7 bases from J, the junction kept 18 bases outside the gene matches. There are 19 residues in the CDR3. CDR3 region: CASSLGGTGFYGVGNEQFF. Written as DNA, the CDR3 is TGTGCCAGCAGCTTAGGGGGGACAGGGTTCTACGGGGTTGGGAATGAGCAGTTCTTC.

This clonotype has ten or more counts. This chain joins TRBV6-5 and TRBJ2-5; D possibly corresponds to TRBD2 (7 bases). Between the trimmed V and J ends, which lost 2 bases and 5 bases, there was a span of 18 bases. Germline lookup yields CDR1 MNHEY and CDR2 SVGAGI. The CDR3 covers 16 residues. This CDR3 is CASSYNFGGAGETQYF. The DNA of the CDR3 is TGTGCCAGCAGTTACAACTTTGGGGGGGCAGGTGAGACCCAGTACTTC.

This clonotype was seen at least ten times. The chain recombines TRBV5-1 with TRBJ2-7; 10 bases are shared with TRBD1. Germline V gene lookup returns CDR1 SGHRS and CDR2 YFSETQ. Trimming removed 3 bases from V and 3 bases from J; junction bases left unmatched: 3. The CDR3 consists of 14 residues. CDR3 residues: CASSWGQGNYEQYF. The CDR3 DNA follows: TGCGCCAGCAGCTGGGGACAGGGGAACTACGAGCAGTACTTC.

Many counts were recorded for this clonotype. The V and J genes are TRBV7-9 and TRBJ1-2; 9 nucleotides line up with TRBD1. The CDR3 covers 16 residues. J lost 4 bases, V lost 1 base, and 7 bases had no gene match. Germline CDR1 reads SEHNR; CDR2 reads FQNEAQ (reference sequence). CDR3 nucleotides: TGTGCCAGCAGCTTAGGACAGGGGGTAGAAGTCTATGGCTACACCTTC. It encodes CASSLGQGVEVYGYTF.